These T cell receptor beta chains were read from a single sample in a study of cytomegalovirus exposure and HLA in healthy donors. TCRdb keeps only in-frame clones here, not all; method: immunoSEQ multiplex PCR. The data contain about 150,000 clones, approximately 79% of them singletons. The specimen was PBMCs. These receptors were obtained from a man between 40 and 49 years old in good health and CMV-seropositive. The conserved cysteine and the conserved F or W are not part of the CDR3 here.

v_gene,j_gene,len,CDR3aa
TRBV5-1,TRBJ1-1,13,ASSRGSGSNTEAF
TRBV4-1,TRBJ2-1,15,ASSPLRTRTLYNEQF
TRBV7-8,TRBJ2-7,14,ASSLGLQGHVWEQY
TRBV7-9,TRBJ1-3,12,ASSLVEAGNTIY
TRBV6-6,TRBJ2-7,12,ASSDRAGLTEQY
TRBV11-2,TRBJ2-7,12,ASSKLAGNYEQY
TRBV7-2,TRBJ1-4,11,ASSWDRAEKLF
TRBV30,TRBJ2-3,12,AWRRGTVTDTQY
TRBV18,TRBJ2-5,11,ASTGGISETQY
TRBV6-1,TRBJ2-2,9,ASRAPGELF
TRBV10-3,TRBJ2-7,10,AISEATYEQY
TRBV2,TRBJ2-7,12,ASSETTGGYEQY
TRBV28,TRBJ2-7,15,ASSLPGLAGLSYEQY
TRBV4-1,TRBJ2-2,13,ASSRSGTGIGELF
TRBV5-5,TRBJ2-3,11,ASSLNTGDTQY
TRBV6-6,TRBJ2-7,11,ASKRQIDYEQY
TRBV19,TRBJ2-4,12,ASSPGAGGNIQY
TRBV11-3,TRBJ2-3,11,ASNQREGDTQY
TRBV2,TRBJ1-4,13,ASSWSGTWDEKLF
TRBV27,TRBJ2-1,16,ASSFGGALGLAIYEQF
TRBV29-1,TRBJ1-1,10,SGLTGGTEAF
TRBV7-4,TRBJ2-7,16,ASSRGKKDRLPSYEQY
TRBV6-1,TRBJ1-5,13,ASSLGQAYNQPQH
TRBV7-3,TRBJ2-7,13,ASSLGLNPRSEQY
TRBV14,TRBJ1-2,14,ASSQDRGTGLSGYT
TRBV15,TRBJ2-7,12,ATSRDRGRYEQY
TRBV9,TRBJ2-5,14,ASSVGGREGQETQY
TRBV30,TRBJ2-7,9,AWSSGNEQY
TRBV10-3,TRBJ2-1,13,AISADRGGNNEQF
TRBV5-1,TRBJ1-1,12,ASSLGGGVDEAF
TRBV4-1,TRBJ2-5,14,ASSRRLAGEQETQY
TRBV4-1,TRBJ1-4,14,ASSHLGGEVNEKLF
TRBV11-2,TRBJ2-7,14,ASSRPTGGLTYEQY
TRBV4-1,TRBJ2-1,14,ASSRGLAGLYNEQF
TRBV5-1,TRBJ2-3,13,ASSLAEGRADTQY
TRBV30,TRBJ1-1,13,AWTKLDRENTEAF
TRBV28,TRBJ1-2,14,ASSSPGGGGSYGYT
TRBV7-2,TRBJ1-2,13,ASRPRRRANYGYT
TRBV28,TRBJ2-1,14,ASSPQGAIQYNEQF
TRBV5-4,TRBJ2-1,11,ASSLSTSNEQF
TRBV5-4,TRBJ2-2,9,ASKGAGELF
TRBV11-3,TRBJ1-1,11,ASSLASVTEAF
TRBV30,TRBJ2-3,11,AARYGGADTQY
TRBV10-3,TRBJ1-5,13,AISESRGSGQPQH
TRBV2,TRBJ1-6,13,ASSVVQVTNSPLH
TRBV14,TRBJ2-2,15,ASSQGVVAGSTGELF
TRBV5-1,TRBJ1-1,14,ASSFGQGAGGTEAF
TRBV6-5,TRBJ2-7,14,ASSSRGQGIYGEQY
TRBV29-1,TRBJ1-4,9,SVELNEKLF
TRBV11-2,TRBJ2-1,14,ASSFTPRGRGPEQF
TRBV6-6,TRBJ2-7,12,ASSYFRDSYEQY